A single sample gave rise to the 31 T cell receptor beta chains below, sequenced in a study of blood T cell repertoires in COVID-19. This table comes from immunoSEQ multiplex PCR, and its TCRdb copy is limited to in-frame clones, with some not included. The sample has 350,000 or so clones, around 89% seen once; the top ten hold 1.6%. Sequenced sample: peripheral blood. These receptors originate from a woman aged 25 to 45 with COVID-19, enrolled during active disease.

The chain employs TRBV4-3 and TRBJ1-3; 7 positions match TRBD1. V was clipped by 4 bases and J by 1 base; unmatched bases: 1. Germline-derived CDR1 and CDR2 are LGHNA and YSLEER. CDR3 length: 14 residues. The CDR3 bases are TGCGCCAGCAGCCGGACAGGTTCTGGAAACACCATATATTTT. This sequence encodes CASSRTGSGNTIYF.

V gene TRBV18 combines with J gene TRBJ2-3, with a weak D call TRBD1 (8 bases). Between the trimmed V and J ends, which lost 4 bases and 3 bases, there was a span of 14 bases. The CDR3 runs 15 residues. Germline CDR1 KGHSH, CDR2 LQKENI. CDR3 bases: TGTGCCAGCTCACTTGGACAGGGAGGGACAGATACGCAGTATTTT. Translated: CASSLGQGGTDTQYF.

The J gene is TRBJ1-2, the V gene TRBV27, with 8 bases matching TRBD1. In germline, CDR1 is MNHEY, CDR2 SMNVEV (reference sequence). The CDR3 contains 15 residues. Trimming cost V 4 bases and J 4 bases; bases outside gene matches: 8. The CDR3 region has the DNA TGTGCCAGCAGTTCCCCCGGGACAGGAAGCTATGGCTACACCTTC. Its protein product is CASSSPGTGSYGYTF.

V gene TRBV12-2 combines with J gene TRBJ1-2; the D segment call TRBD1 is taken from the table without a DNA check. TRBV12-2 is listed as a pseudogene. The CDR3 is 13 amino acids. CDR3 protein: CASRLRGNYGYTF. CDR3 sequence (DNA): TGTGCAAGTCGCTTAAGGGGAAACTATGGCTACACCTTC.

This sequence joins TRBV11-2 and TRBJ2-2; D ambiguous. The CDR3 has 14 amino acids. Germline assignment: CDR1 SGHAT and CDR2 FQNNGV. V shed 1 base and J shed 3 bases, with 6 bases lying between them. This CDR3 reads CASSLARYTGELFF. Written as DNA, the CDR3 is TGTGCCAGCAGCTTAGCCCGGTACACCGGGGAGCTGTTTTTT.

This clone was recorded only once. CDR3 sequence (DNA): TGTGCCAGCAGTTTGCGGACAGGGCGAGGCTACACCTTC. Amino acids: CASSLRTGRGYTF. The rearrangement links TRBV12-3 or TRBV12-4 to TRBJ1-2; TRBD1 matches at 8 bases. Trimming removed 3 bases from V and 8 bases from J; junction bases left unmatched: 5. This CDR3 has 13 residues.

The chain recombines TRBV19 with TRBJ1-5; TRBD1 agrees at 7 bases. Germline V lookup: CDR1 LNHDA, CDR2 SQIVND (reference sequence). The CDR3 spans 14 residues. The junction had 4 bases not matched to a gene; V was cut back by 4 bases and J by 4 bases. In nucleotides, the CDR3 is TGTGCCAGTAGTAGCAGGGGGTGGAATCAGCCCCAGCATTTT. Amino acid sequence: CASSSRGWNQPQHF.

This chain joins TRBV19 and TRBJ2-4; 9 bases line up with TRBD2. The CDR3 has 18 residues. V was pared by 6 bases and J by 0 bases, with 12 bases of the junction left unmatched. Germline V lookup: CDR1 LNHDA, CDR2 SQIVND (reference sequence). The chain's CDR3 is CASRDLAGVPLAKNIQYF. DNA for the CDR3: TGTGCCAGTAGGGACTTAGCGGGGGTTCCTTTAGCCAAAAACATTCAGTACTTC.

The V and J genes are TRBV6-5 and TRBJ1-1, with TRBD1 as a possible D gene (5 bases). Trimming left V 2 bases short and J 6 bases short, with 10 bases between. The CDR3 length is 13 residues. Germline V lookup: CDR1 MNHEY, CDR2 SVGAGI. The DNA of the CDR3 is TGTGCCAGCAGTTACCGCTGGGGGGCTGAAGCTTTCTTT. Amino acids: CASSYRWGAEAFF.

The chain joins TRBV28 to TRBJ1-2; 8 bases line up with TRBD1. Trimming cost V 3 bases and J 6 bases; bases outside gene matches: 6. This CDR3 is 14 amino acids long. CDR1 MDHEN and CDR2 SYDVKM come from the germline V gene. CDR3 sequence reads: CASSLDRVENGYTF. DNA for the CDR3: TGTGCCAGCAGTTTGGACAGGGTCGAGAATGGCTACACCTTC.

This clone has a handful of counts. V and J are TRBV12-3 or TRBV12-4 and TRBJ1-6; D remains unclear. The CDR3 totals 12 residues. V was clipped by 5 bases and J by 12 bases, with 11 bases between them. This chain's CDR3 is CASSATELPLHF. The CDR3, as DNA: TGTGCCAGCAGTGCCACGGAGTTACCCCTCCACTTT.

The chain uses TRBV7-2 and TRBJ2-5, with D perhaps matching TRBD1 (6 bases). Between the trimmed V and J ends, which lost 5 bases and 5 bases, there was a span of 15 bases. The CDR3 runs to 14 residues. Germline V gene lookup returns CDR1 SGHTA and CDR2 FQGNSA. In DNA form, the CDR3 reads TGTGCCAGCAGCCCCCAGACAGGCCAGGAGACCCAGTACTTC. Its protein product is CASSPQTGQETQYF.

The J gene is TRBJ2-7, the V gene TRBV4-2; 9 bases match TRBD2. J was trimmed by 3 bases and V by 1 base; bases with no gene match: 7. The CDR3 totals 16 residues. In germline, CDR1 is LGHNA, CDR2 YNFKEQ. The CDR3 spells CASSQATGTSYYEQYF. The CDR3 bases are TGTGCCAGCAGCCAAGCAACCGGGACTAGCTACTACGAGCAGTACTTC.

This chain links TRBV4-1 with TRBJ1-2, with D uncertain. V lost 1 base and J lost 2, with 11 bases in between. Germline loops: CDR1 MGHRA, CDR2 YSYEKL. The CDR3 contains 15 residues. The CDR3, as DNA: TGCGCCAGCAGCCAAGTTGAGGATTGGAACTATGGCTACACCTTC. Amino acid sequence: CASSQVEDWNYGYTF.

This clone was seen a few times. This chain joins TRBV6-5 and TRBJ2-5; D is perhaps TRBD2 (6 bases). The CDR3 has 14 amino acids. Germline V CDR1 and CDR2: MNHEY, SVGAGI. Trimming removed 6 bases at V and 7 bases at J, with 18 bases between. The DNA for the CDR3 is TGTGCCAGCAGAGGGACTCTACTCCCGGGGACCCAGTACTTC. Its protein product is CASRGTLLPGTQYF.

V and J are TRBV18 and TRBJ2-7; a weak D match, TRBD1 (5 bases). This CDR3 has 13 residues. Germline CDR1 and CDR2: KGHSH and LQKENI. V shed 5 bases and J shed 6 bases, with 14 bases lying between them. CDR3 sequence (DNA): TGTGCCAGCTCAACGACAGATCGCGGCGAGCAGTACTTC. Its translation: CASSTTDRGEQYF. The entire variable domain, with the rest obtained from reference TRBV18 and TRBJ2-7, is as follows: NAGVMQNPRHLVRRRGQEARLRCSPMKGHSHVYWYRQLPEEGLKFMVYLQKENIIDESGMPKERFSAEFPKEGPSILRIQQVVRGDSAAYFCASSTTDRGEQYFGPGTRLTVT.

This clone has a single count. This chain uses TRBV7-2 with TRBJ1-5; 9 nucleotides line up with TRBD1. Germline V gene sequence: CDR1 SGHTA, CDR2 FQGNSA. With 5 bases clipped from V and 0 bases from J, the junction kept 11 bases outside the gene matches. The CDR3 length is 18 residues. CDR3 residues: CASSPGGTGSYSNQPQHF. The CDR3 coding sequence is TGTGCCAGCAGCCCAGGGGGGACAGGGAGCTATAGCAATCAGCCCCAGCATTTT.

The chain joins TRBV5-4 to TRBJ1-1; 10 bases fit TRBD1. Looked up from germline, CDR1 is SGHNT and CDR2 is YYREEE (reference sequence). V dropped 2 bases and J dropped 1; count of bases not matched to a gene: 2. CDR3 size: 15 residues. For the CDR3, the DNA is TGTGCCAGCAGCTTCGACAGGGGGCGGAACACTGAAGCTTTCTTT. It specifies CASSFDRGRNTEAFF.

The rearrangement joins TRBV19 to TRBJ1-3, with D maybe TRBD1 (5 bases). The V end lost 3 bases, the J end lost 0 bases, and 12 bases lay between the germline ends. CDR1 and CDR2 from the germline V gene are LNHDA and SQIVND (reference sequence). CDR3 length: 16 residues. The DNA of the CDR3 is TGTGCCAGTAGTATTCAGGGCAGGAGCTCTGGAAACACCATATATTTT. Its protein product is CASSIQGRSSGNTIYF. The full variable domain, completed using reference TRBV19 and TRBJ1-3, is DGGITQSPKYLFRKEGQNVTLSCEQNLNHDAMYWYRQDPGQGLRLIYYSQIVNDFQKGDIAEGYSVSREKKESFPLTVTSAQKNPTAFYLCASSIQGRSSGNTIYFGEGSWLTVV.

The rearrangement joins TRBV6-5 to TRBJ1-1; D unclear. The V end was cut by 7 bases, the J end by 5 bases, with 8 bases between. The CDR3 has 11 amino acids. Germline V CDR1 and CDR2: MNHEY, SVGAGI. CDR3 nucleotide sequence: TGTGCCAGCATGCGGGAGACTGAAGCTTTCTTT. This gives the protein CASMRETEAFF.

The chain joins TRBV4-1 to TRBJ2-3, with TRBD1 matching 9 bases. The germline gives CDR1 MGHRA, CDR2 YSYEKL. V was clipped by 1 base and J by 5 bases; unmatched bases: 7. The CDR3 loop spans 16 amino acids. This CDR3 reads CASSQAALTGGDTQYF. The DNA of the CDR3 is TGCGCCAGCAGCCAAGCTGCGTTGACAGGGGGAGATACGCAGTATTTT.

The V gene is TRBV5-4, the J gene TRBJ2-5; TRBD2 agrees at 8 bases. The CDR3 has 15 amino acids. Germline V CDR1 and CDR2: SGHNT, YYREEE (reference sequence). V lost 8 bases, J lost 4 bases, and 13 bases stayed unmatched. The CDR3 loop is CASTIPGAGGETQYF. CDR3 DNA: TGTGCCAGTACAATTCCGGGGGCGGGGGGAGAGACCCAGTACTTC.

This chain joins TRBV4-3 and TRBJ1-1; D remains ambiguous. Germline V gene sequence: CDR1 LGHNA, CDR2 YSLEER. CDR3 length: 15 residues. V lost 1 base and J 6 bases, leaving 15 bases between the germline ends. CDR3 bases: TGCGCCAGCAGCCAAGCCGCGGCGGGGTCCCCTGAAGCTTTCTTT. It specifies CASSQAAAGSPEAFF.

The chain combines TRBV2 with TRBJ2-2, with TRBD2 matching over 11 bases. The CDR3 totals 17 residues. Germline V gene data show CDR1 as SNHLY and CDR2 as FYNNEI. The V gene end was trimmed by 6 bases and the J gene end by 4 bases; junction bases not matched to a gene: 10. The CDR3 DNA follows: TGTGCCAGCAGCGACCGAACTAGCGGGGGTGTCACCGGGGAGCTGTTTTTT. This codes for CASSDRTSGGVTGELFF.

This clone has just a few counts. CDR3 sequence: CAIRRDRTHYEQYV. The CDR3 bases are TGTGCCATCAGACGGGACAGAACCCATTACGAGCAGTACGTC. J is TRBJ2-7 and V is TRBV10-3, with TRBD1 identical over 7 bases. Trimming cost V 6 bases and J 4 bases; bases outside gene matches: 9. The germline gives CDR1 ENHRY, CDR2 SYGVKD. The CDR3 loop spans 14 amino acids.

V gene TRBV6-5 combines with J gene TRBJ1-5; possibly TRBD1 for D (6 bases). Germline CDR1 and CDR2: MNHEY and SVGAGI. CDR3 length equals 14 residues. The ends were cut back, 6 bases at V and 3 bases at J, with 12 bases in the middle. DNA for the CDR3: TGTGCCAGCAGGCCCGGACAGAACAATCAGCCCCAGCATTTT. Its protein product is CASRPGQNNQPQHF.

The genes are TRBV28 and TRBJ2-7; D not certain. Germline lookup yields CDR1 MDHEN and CDR2 SYDVKM. The V and J ends lost 5 bases and 5 bases respectively, with 16 bases between them. The CDR3 has 14 residues. The DNA of the CDR3 is TGTGCCAGCAGTCCCCGATTCTACCGGGACGAGCAGTACTTC. It translates to CASSPRFYRDEQYF.

The chain joins TRBV5-5 to TRBJ2-7; D remains unclear. In germline, CDR1 is SGHKS, CDR2 YYEKEE (reference sequence). Trimming took off 4 bases at V and 0 bases at J, with 5 bases between the two ends. This CDR3 is built from 12 residues. The CDR3 bases are TGTGCCAGCAGCCCTAGCTCCTACGAGCAGTACTTC. Protein: CASSPSSYEQYF. The full variable domain, with the rest looked up from reference TRBV5-5 and TRBJ2-7, is DAGVTQSPTHLIKTRGQQVTLRCSPISGHKSVSWYQQVLGQGPQFIFQYYEKEERGRGNFPDRFSARQFPNYSSELNVNALLLGDSALYLCASSPSSYEQYFGPGTRLTVT.

This sequence joins TRBV18 and TRBJ1-2; 7 bases align to TRBD1. This CDR3 region has 13 residues. Germline V gene data show CDR1 as KGHSH and CDR2 as LQKENI. V trimming: 8 bases; J trimming: 2 bases; junction bases outside the gene matches: 5. For the CDR3, the DNA is TGTGCCAGCAAGATGACAGGGAACTATGGCTACACCTTC. Translating it yields CASKMTGNYGYTF.

This clone is a singleton in its sample. The V and J genes are TRBV19 and TRBJ2-7; 8 bases are shared with TRBD1. The CDR3 length is 15 residues. The V and J ends lost 4 bases and 3 bases, in that order; junction bases with no gene match: 8. Germline CDR1 is LNHDA and CDR2 is SQIVND (reference sequence). As DNA, the CDR3 is TGTGCCAGTAGTACCGCCGGACAGGGACGCTACGAGCAGTACTTC. Encoded protein: CASSTAGQGRYEQYF.

The chain joins TRBV5-4 to TRBJ2-3, with TRBD2 identical over 9 bases. Looked up from germline, CDR1 is SGHNT and CDR2 is YYREEE (reference sequence). This CDR3 comprises 17 residues. After removal of 1 base from V and 0 bases from J, the junction contained 6 bases not matched to a gene. The CDR3 sequence is CASSLRLAGPSTDTQYF. The CDR3 DNA reads TGTGCCAGCAGCTTGAGGCTAGCGGGGCCTAGCACAGATACGCAGTATTTT. The whole variable domain, filled in from reference TRBV5-4 and TRBJ2-3, reads ETGVTQSPTHLIKTRGQQVTLRCSSQSGHNTVSWYQQALGQGPQFIFQYYREEENGRGNFPPRFSGLQFPNYSSELNVNALELDDSALYLCASSLRLAGPSTDTQYFGPGTRLTVL.